The 7 T cell receptor beta chains given below trace back to one sample, sequenced in a study of beta chain features in type 1 diabetes. These receptors have no identified antigens. Whole-study findings and limits: Shorter TCRB CDR3s, moderately but significantly so, marked every one of the four CD4+ subsets in Type 1 diabetes patients.

Sequenced material consisted of expressed TCRB transcripts (all of the isolated RNA was reverse transcribed). Clones were sequenced by immunoSEQ multiplex PCR, and TCRdb holds only the in-frame ones, with some missing. The sample holds about 180,000 clones, around 7.8% seen once. Sequenced input: central memory CD4+ T cells from blood. These receptors were taken from a woman aged 40 to 50 with type 1 diabetes.

The chain links TRBV28 to TRBJ2-7; a weak D match, TRBD2 (7 bases). The CDR3 runs to 14 residues. Looked up from germline, CDR1 is MDHEN and CDR2 is SYDVKM. The V gene lost 6 bases and the J gene lost 0 bases, with 12 bases spanning the gap. The CDR3 reads CASRTGGSSYEQYF. The CDR3 nucleotides are TGTGCCAGCAGGACGGGGGGCAGCTCCTACGAGCAGTACTTC. The full variable domain, in which reference TRBV28 and TRBJ2-7 provide the parts outside the CDR3, is DVKVTQSSRYLVKRTGEKVFLECVQDMDHENMFWYRQDPGLGLRLIYFSYDVKMKEKGDIPEGYSVSREKKERFSLILESASTNQTSMYLCASRTGGSSYEQYFGPGTRLTVT.

The chain carries TRBV5-6 and TRBJ2-3; 8 bases agree with TRBD2. This CDR3 region has 15 residues. From germline, CDR1 is SGHDT and CDR2 YYEEEE. V lost 3 bases, J lost 7 bases, and 10 bases stayed unmatched. The CDR3 DNA follows: TGTGCCAGCAGCTCCGAAGCGGGAGTCTCATATACGCAGTATTTT. This encodes CASSSEAGVSYTQYF.

For this clone: The junction shows a germline mismatch at one end, possibly a read error. This chain links TRBV5-1 with TRBJ1-5; D is unclear. This CDR3 has 15 residues. Per the germline V gene, CDR1 is SGHRS and CDR2 is YFSETQ. CDR3 coding DNA: TGCGCCAACAGCTTGGAGCCGGAGGGCAATCAGCCCCAGCATTTT. It yields the protein CANSLEPEGNQPQHF.

The sample holds a few counts of this clone. V and J are TRBV10-3 and TRBJ1-1, with 7 bases that match TRBD1. V trimming: 8 bases; J trimming: 4 bases; junction bases outside the gene matches: 10. CDR3 length: 14 residues. Germline V CDR1 and CDR2: ENHRY, SYGVKD. CDR3 region: CAIHSGQSRTEAFF. The CDR3 nucleotides read TGTGCCATCCACTCGGGACAGAGTCGCACTGAAGCTTTCTTT.

This chain joins TRBV7-3 and TRBJ2-6; possible D gene TRBD2, 7 bases. Germline V CDR1 and CDR2: SGHTA, FQGTGA. Trimming removed 4 bases from V and 0 bases from J, with 16 bases in between. The CDR3 is 18 residues long. Here the CDR3 reads CASSWRGGRSSGANVLTF. In DNA, the CDR3 is TGTGCCAGCAGCTGGAGGGGGGGAAGGAGCTCTGGGGCCAACGTCCTGACTTTC. The full variable domain, its missing parts supplied by reference TRBV7-3 and TRBJ2-6, is GAGVSQTPSNKVTEKGKYVELRCDPISGHTALYWYRQSLGQGPEFLIYFQGTGAADDSGLPNDRFFAVRPEGSVSTLKIQRTERGDSAVYLCASSWRGGRSSGANVLTFGAGSRLTVL.

This clone was seen more than once but under ten times. The chain uses TRBV5-4 and TRBJ2-7, with D unresolved. Deletions cut 2 bases from V and 3 bases from J, with 9 bases between. The CDR3 is 13 amino acids. Germline CDR1 reads SGHNT; CDR2 reads YYREEE (reference sequence). DNA for the CDR3: TGTGCCAGCAGCTTCCCGAGTAGCTACGAGCAGTACTTC. It codes for CASSFPSSYEQYF.

This clone was recorded at least ten times. The V gene is TRBV15, the J gene TRBJ2-5, with unresolved D. CDR3 length: 12 residues. V was cut by 3 bases and J by 5 bases, with 7 bases left in between. The germline V gene has CDR1 LNHNV and CDR2 YYDKDF (reference sequence). The CDR3 nucleotides are TGTGCCACCAGCAGCGTCGGGGAGACCCAGTACTTC. It encodes CATSSVGETQYF.